This TCR beta chain derives from a study of cytomegalovirus exposure and HLA in healthy donors. Study conclusions and caveats: One cluster of highly shared sequence variants probably arose as a sequencing artifact.

The CDR3 is 15 amino acids. Trimming left V 8 bases short and J 6 bases short, with 20 bases between. CDR1 is LGHNA, CDR2 YNFKEQ, per germline. Points on this clone: No antigen is known for it.

The primer mix had 60 Vbeta and 13 Jbeta primers. The protocol was immunoSEQ multiplex PCR, while the TCRdb copy is restricted to in-frame clones and leaves out a portion. The sample totals 75,000 to 90,000 clones. The TCR comes from a woman aged 55-75 years in good health and CMV-seronegative. The chain links TRBV4-2 to TRBJ2-1; a weak D match, TRBD2 (6 bases). Sequenced: PBMCs. The CDR3 sequence is CASGGADGTFNEQFF. Written as DNA, the CDR3 is TGTGCCAGCGGAGGGGCGGACGGGACGTTCAATGAGCAGTTCTTC.